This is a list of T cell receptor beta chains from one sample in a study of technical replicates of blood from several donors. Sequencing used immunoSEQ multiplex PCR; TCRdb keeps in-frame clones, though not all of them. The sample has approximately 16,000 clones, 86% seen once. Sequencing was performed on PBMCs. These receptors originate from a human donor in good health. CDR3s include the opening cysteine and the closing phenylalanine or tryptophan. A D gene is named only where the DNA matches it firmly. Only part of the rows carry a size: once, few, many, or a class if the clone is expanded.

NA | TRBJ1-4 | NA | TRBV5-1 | CASSSGGVIDNEKLFF | TGCGCCAGCAGCTCCGGCGGGGTCATCGATAATGAAAAACTGTTTTTT
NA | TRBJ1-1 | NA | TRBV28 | CASSFVGRGAFF | TGTGCCAGCAGTTTTGTGGGCAGGGGAGCTTTCTTT
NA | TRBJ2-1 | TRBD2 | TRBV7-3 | CASSLGTSGYNEQFF | TGTGCCAGCAGCTTAGGGACTAGCGGGTACAATGAGCAGTTCTTC
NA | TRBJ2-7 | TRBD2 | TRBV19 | CATSLAGGPNYEQYF | TGTGCCACCAGCCTAGCGGGAGGGCCCAACTACGAGCAGTACTTC
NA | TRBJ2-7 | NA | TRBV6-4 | CASSDSRGRGSEQYF | TGTGCCAGCAGTGACTCGAGGGGGAGGGGCTCCGAGCAGTACTTC
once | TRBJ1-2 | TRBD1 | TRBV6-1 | CASPEERTGLHTF | TGTGCCAGCCCTGAGGAAAGGACAGGGCTCCACACCTTC
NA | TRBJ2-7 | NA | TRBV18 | CASSPLAQASLKPYEQYF | TGTGCCAGCTCACCTTTGGCACAGGCCAGCCTCAAACCCTACGAGCAGTACTTC
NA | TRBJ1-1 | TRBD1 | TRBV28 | CASFGRGLSEAFF | TGTGCCAGCTTCGGCAGGGGGCTTTCTGAAGCTTTCTTT
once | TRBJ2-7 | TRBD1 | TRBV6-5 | CASSFGTGGTYEQYF | TGTGCCAGCAGTTTCGGGACAGGGGGAACCTACGAGCAGTACTTC
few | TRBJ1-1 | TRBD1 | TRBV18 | CASSSEDRETEAFF | TGTGCCAGCTCATCCGAAGACAGGGAGACTGAAGCTTTCTTT
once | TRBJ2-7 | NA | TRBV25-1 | CASSHSGASYEQYF | TGTGCCAGCAGCCATAGCGGTGCCTCCTACGAGCAGTACTTC
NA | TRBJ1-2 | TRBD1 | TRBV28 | CASSPWTGNYGYTF | TGTGCCAGCAGTCCCTGGACAGGCAACTATGGCTACACCTTC
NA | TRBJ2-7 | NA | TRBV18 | CASSPGQSYEQYF | TGTGCCAGCTCACCCGGACAGTCCTACGAGCAGTACTTC
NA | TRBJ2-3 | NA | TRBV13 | CASRPPGLVGTDTQYF | TGTGCCAGCAGACCACCCGGGTTGGTAGGCACAGATACGCAGTATTTT
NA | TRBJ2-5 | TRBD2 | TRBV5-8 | CASRTSGGETQYF | TGTGCCAGCAGGACTAGCGGGGGAGAGACCCAGTACTTC
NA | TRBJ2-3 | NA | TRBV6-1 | CASSDKRTDTQYF | TGTGCCAGCAGTGACAAGAGGACAGATACGCAGTATTTT
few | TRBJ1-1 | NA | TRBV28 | CASSLSRNTEAFF | TGTGCCAGCAGTTTATCCAGAAACACTGAAGCTTTCTTT
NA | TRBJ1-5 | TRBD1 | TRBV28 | CASKTGQSNQPQHF | TGTGCCAGCAAAACGGGACAGTCCAATCAGCCCCAGCATTTT
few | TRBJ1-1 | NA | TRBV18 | CASSPNRNTEAFF | TGTGCCAGCTCACCAAACAGAAACACTGAAGCTTTCTTT
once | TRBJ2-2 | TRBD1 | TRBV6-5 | CASRSGQGNTGELFF | TGTGCCAGCAGGTCCGGACAGGGGAACACCGGGGAGCTGTTTTTT
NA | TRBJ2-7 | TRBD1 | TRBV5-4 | CASSLGTGTTYEQYF | TGTGCCAGCAGCCTCGGGACAGGAACCACCTACGAGCAGTACTTC
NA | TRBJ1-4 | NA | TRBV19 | CASSLRRGKAATNEKLFF | TGTGCCAGTAGTCTACGAAGGGGGAAGGCAGCAACTAATGAAAAACTGTTTTTT
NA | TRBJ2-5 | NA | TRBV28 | CASSLVGGETQYF | TGTGCCAGCAGTTTAGTGGGAGGCGAGACCCAGTACTTC
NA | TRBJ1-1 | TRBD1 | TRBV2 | CASSVGQTNTEAFF | TGTGCCAGCAGCGTGGGACAGACTAACACTGAAGCTTTCTTT